A selection of T cell receptor beta chains follows, all from one sample in a study of blood T cell repertoires in COVID-19. Only in-frame clones appear in the TCRdb table, and some are missing; sequencing was by immunoSEQ multiplex PCR. The table includes 110,000 to 150,000 clones, about 89% detected once. Material for sequencing was peripheral blood. The receptors shown here come from a man aged 60-69 years with active or convalescent COVID-19. The CDR3 runs from the conserved cysteine through the conserved F or W. The D gene is left open where the match is weak. Only part of the rows carry a size: once, few, many, or a class if the clone is expanded.

CDR3 protein: CASTRPLAPADTQYF
CDR3 DNA: TGTGCCAGCACCCGACCACTAGCGCCCGCAGATACGCAGTATTTT
J gene: TRBJ2-3
D gene: TRBD2
clone size: NA
V gene: TRBV28

CDR3 protein: CASSPEGGRAITGELFF
CDR3 DNA: TGTGCCAGCTCACCAGAGGGCGGGCGCGCCATCACCGGGGAGCTGTTTTTT
J gene: TRBJ2-2
D gene: NA
clone size: NA
V gene: TRBV18

CDR3 protein: CASSYSGGAGKDTQYF
CDR3 DNA: TGCGCCAGCAGCTACAGCGGGGGGGCCGGAAAAGATACGCAGTATTTT
J gene: TRBJ2-3
D gene: TRBD2
clone size: NA
V gene: TRBV4-1

CDR3 protein: CASARAGGETQYF
CDR3 DNA: TGTGCCTCTGCGAGGGCGGGTGGGGAGACCCAGTACTTC
J gene: TRBJ2-5
D gene: NA
clone size: NA
V gene: TRBV19

CDR3 protein: CASSMPGQGKGRNYGYTF
CDR3 DNA: TGTGCCAGTAGTATGCCGGGACAGGGAAAAGGGAGGAACTATGGCTACACCTTC
J gene: TRBJ1-2
D gene: TRBD1
clone size: NA
V gene: TRBV19

CDR3 protein: CASSQALTSSGNTIYF
CDR3 DNA: TGCGCCAGCAGCCAAGCTCTAACGTCCTCTGGAAACACCATATATTTT
J gene: TRBJ1-3
D gene: NA
clone size: NA
V gene: TRBV4-3

CDR3 protein: CASSQEASGRASAKNIQYF
CDR3 DNA: TGCGCCAGCAGCCAAGAGGCTAGCGGGAGGGCCTCGGCCAAAAACATTCAGTACTTC
J gene: TRBJ2-4
D gene: TRBD2
clone size: NA
V gene: TRBV4-3

CDR3 protein: CASSPPRGENEQYF
CDR3 DNA: TGTGCCAGCTCACCACCGCGGGGTGAGAACGAGCAGTACTTC
J gene: TRBJ2-7
D gene: NA
clone size: NA
V gene: TRBV18

CDR3 protein: CASSPWTSDSTDTQYF
CDR3 DNA: TGTGCCAGTAGTCCCTGGACTAGCGATAGCACAGATACGCAGTATTTT
J gene: TRBJ2-3
D gene: TRBD2
clone size: NA
V gene: TRBV19

CDR3 protein: CASTSGQAQNSPLHF
CDR3 DNA: TGTGCCAGCACCAGCGGACAGGCTCAGAATTCACCCCTCCACTTT
J gene: TRBJ1-6
D gene: TRBD1
clone size: NA
V gene: TRBV6-6

CDR3 protein: CASVPGGGRANEQFF
CDR3 DNA: TGTGCCAGCGTCCCCGGCGGGGGGCGTGCAAATGAGCAGTTCTTC
J gene: TRBJ2-1
D gene: TRBD2
clone size: once
V gene: TRBV6-5

CDR3 protein: CASSLVRSQGNTIYF
CDR3 DNA: TGTGCCAGCAGCTTAGTGAGGTCTCAAGGAAACACCATATATTTT
J gene: TRBJ1-3
D gene: NA
clone size: once
V gene: TRBV7-2

CDR3 protein: CATSENEPPDEQYF
CDR3 DNA: TGTGCCACCAGTGAGAACGAGCCCCCCGACGAGCAGTACTTC
J gene: TRBJ2-7
D gene: NA
clone size: NA
V gene: TRBV24-1

CDR3 protein: CASSLGLAGDLYNEQFF
CDR3 DNA: TGTGCCAGCAGCCTCGGACTAGCGGGAGATTTGTACAATGAGCAGTTCTTC
J gene: TRBJ2-1
D gene: TRBD2
clone size: NA
V gene: TRBV7-6

CDR3 protein: CASSPRQGNGYTF
CDR3 DNA: TGTGCCAGCAGCCCGAGACAGGGAAATGGCTACACCTTC
J gene: TRBJ1-2
D gene: TRBD1
clone size: NA
V gene: TRBV7-2

CDR3 protein: CASTLTEFYEQYF
CDR3 DNA: TGTGCCAGCACTCTGACTGAGTTCTACGAGCAGTACTTC
J gene: TRBJ2-7
D gene: NA
clone size: NA
V gene: TRBV28

CDR3 protein: CASSSTGFVHEQYF
CDR3 DNA: TGTGCCAGCAGCTCTACAGGGTTCGTCCACGAGCAGTACTTC
J gene: TRBJ2-7
D gene: NA
clone size: NA
V gene: TRBV13

CDR3 protein: CATGRTGGREKLFF
CDR3 DNA: TGTGCCACCGGGAGGACAGGGGGCAGGGAAAAACTGTTTTTT
J gene: TRBJ1-4
D gene: TRBD1
clone size: NA
V gene: TRBV15

CDR3 protein: CASSLGREYIYGYTF
CDR3 DNA: TGTGCCAGCAGTTTAGGCCGGGAGTACATCTATGGCTACACCTTC
J gene: TRBJ1-2
D gene: NA
clone size: NA
V gene: TRBV28

CDR3 protein: CSVEGGDSYEQYF
CDR3 DNA: TGCAGCGTTGAAGGGGGCGACTCCTACGAGCAGTACTTC
J gene: TRBJ2-7
D gene: NA
clone size: NA
V gene: TRBV29-1

CDR3 protein: CAISGGQPGGNTIYF
CDR3 DNA: TGTGCCATCAGTGGAGGACAGCCGGGGGGAAACACCATATATTTT
J gene: TRBJ1-3
D gene: NA
clone size: NA
V gene: TRBV10-3

CDR3 protein: CAWSGGRGQPQHF
CDR3 DNA: TGTGCCTGGAGTGGGGGGAGGGGCCAGCCCCAGCATTTT
J gene: TRBJ1-5
D gene: NA
clone size: NA
V gene: TRBV30

CDR3 protein: CASSQDAGVQGAVWTKNIQYF
CDR3 DNA: TGCGCCAGCAGCCAAGATGCGGGGGTCCAAGGGGCGGTATGGACCAAAAACATTCAGTACTTC
J gene: TRBJ2-4
D gene: TRBD2
clone size: NA
V gene: TRBV4-3

CDR3 protein: CASPRAGLTNTGELFF
CDR3 DNA: TGTGCCAGCCCAAGGGCGGGACTAACGAACACCGGGGAGCTGTTTTTT
J gene: TRBJ2-2
D gene: TRBD2
clone size: NA
V gene: TRBV7-2

CDR3 protein: CASSRGDREGGYTF
CDR3 DNA: TGCGCCAGCAGCCGCGGAGACAGGGAAGGTGGCTACACCTTC
J gene: TRBJ1-2
D gene: TRBD1
clone size: NA
V gene: TRBV4-1

CDR3 protein: CASSDRGTVGLSTGELFF
CDR3 DNA: TGTGCCAGCAGTGACCGAGGGACAGTTGGTTTATCGACCGGGGAGCTGTTTTTT
J gene: TRBJ2-2
D gene: TRBD1
clone size: NA
V gene: TRBV25-1

CDR3 protein: CASSQGHNTDTQYF
CDR3 DNA: TGTGCCAGCAGCCAGGGACATAACACAGATACGCAGTATTTT
J gene: TRBJ2-3
D gene: NA
clone size: NA
V gene: TRBV13

CDR3 protein: CASSPPKAMSTEAFF
CDR3 DNA: TGTGCCAGCTCACCACCGAAAGCGATGAGCACTGAAGCTTTCTTT
J gene: TRBJ1-1
D gene: NA
clone size: NA
V gene: TRBV18

CDR3 protein: CASSLGSTGNQETQYF
CDR3 DNA: TGTGCCAGCAGCTTAGGCTCAACGGGGAATCAAGAGACCCAGTACTTC
J gene: TRBJ2-5
D gene: NA
clone size: NA
V gene: TRBV11-3

CDR3 protein: CASSSPGLASLEQYF
CDR3 DNA: TGTGCCAGCAGTTCTCCGGGACTAGCTTCTCTCGAGCAGTACTTC
J gene: TRBJ2-7
D gene: TRBD2
clone size: NA
V gene: TRBV28

CDR3 protein: CATSRDVAGYGYTF
CDR3 DNA: TGTGCCACCAGCAGAGATGTCGCGGGATATGGCTACACCTTC
J gene: TRBJ1-2
D gene: NA
clone size: few
V gene: TRBV15